The 14 T cell receptor beta chains in this list originate from one sample, sequenced in a study of spatial heterogeneity in lung cancer. Time point denoted: sample taken at primary tumor resection. Whole RNA came from tumor, nontumor lung or frozen PBMC and was sequenced without being sorted. TCRdb re-called the 5' RACE reads with MiXCR, one entry per CDR3 protein. The sample shows approximately 52,000 distinct CDR3 sequences, approximately 7% of them seen only once. This specimen was PBMCs, taken at surgery. The receptors derive from a female donor with early-stage non-small cell lung cancer.

This clonotype was counted at least ten times. CDR3 loop: CSPWTGETDTQYF. CDR3 in DNA: TGCAGCCCCTGGACAGGGGAGACAGATACGCAGTATTTT. The genes are TRBV29-1 and TRBJ2-3; TRBD1 aligns across 9 bases. CDR3 length equals 13 residues. In germline, CDR1 is SQVTM, CDR2 ANQGSEA. J gave up 3 bases and V 8 bases, and 6 bases lay outside the gene matches.

This clonotype occurred many times. The V gene is TRBV12-3 or TRBV12-4, the J gene TRBJ2-3; D not resolved. V gave up 3 bases and J gave up 9 bases, with 13 bases separating them. This CDR3 has 13 amino acids. The CDR3, as DNA: TGTGCCAGCAGTTTTGCCCCGGGTCCGACGCAGTATTTT. Its protein is CASSFAPGPTQYF.

This clonotype was detected ten times or more. The V call is TRBV25-1, the J call TRBJ2-1; TRBD2 matches 12 bases. The ends lost 6 bases at V and 4 bases at J; junction bases unmatched: 7. The CDR3 runs to 16 residues. Per the germline V gene, CDR1 is MGHDK and CDR2 is SYGVNS. CDR3 region: CASSASGGAVYNEQFF. CDR3 nucleotides: TGTGCCAGCAGCGCTAGCGGGGGGGCCGTTTACAATGAGCAGTTCTTC.

This clonotype was observed a few times. The chain couples TRBV28 to TRBJ1-4; a weak D match, TRBD1 (5 bases). The CDR3 sequence is 15 residues long. Trimming shortened V by 5 bases and J by 4 bases, and 14 bases separated the two germline ends. Germline CDR1 is MDHEN and CDR2 is SYDVKM. The CDR3 loop reads CASSPLTGYNEKLFF. CDR3 bases: TGTGCCAGCAGTCCCCTCACAGGCTATAATGAAAAACTGTTTTTT.

V is TRBV6-1 and J is TRBJ2-5; D possibly corresponds to TRBD2 (7 bases). Trimming took 4 bases from V and 9 from J, leaving 15 bases between them. This CDR3 is built from 13 residues. Looked up from germline, CDR1 is MNHNS and CDR2 is SASEGT. For the CDR3, the DNA is TGTGCCAGCAGTGCCACGAGGGGGGGACCCCAGTACTTC. This encodes CASSATRGGPQYF.

At least ten counts were recorded for this clonotype. The chain recombines TRBV5-4 with TRBJ2-5; 10 bases map to TRBD1. CDR1 SGHNT and CDR2 YYREEE come from the germline V gene (reference sequence). J gave up 2 bases and V 4 bases, and 8 bases lay outside the gene matches. There are 16 residues in the CDR3. The chain's CDR3 is CASSLRTGGGQETQYF. CDR3 DNA sequence: TGTGCCAGCAGCCTACGGACAGGGGGGGGTCAAGAGACCCAGTACTTC. Drawing the rest from reference TRBV5-4 and TRBJ2-5, the complete variable domain is ETGVTQSPTHLIKTRGQQVTLRCSSQSGHNTVSWYQQALGQGPQFIFQYYREEENGRGNFPPRFSGLQFPNYSSELNVNALELDDSALYLCASSLRTGGGQETQYFGPGTRLLVL.

The V call is TRBV12-3 or TRBV12-4, the J call TRBJ1-6, with TRBD1 identical over 8 bases. The junction had 3 bases not matched to a gene; V was cut back by 5 bases and J by 6 bases. The CDR3 is 14 amino acids. The CDR3 protein is CASSLTGVNSPLHF. The CDR3 DNA reads TGTGCCAGCAGTCTGACAGGGGTTAATTCACCCCTCCACTTT.

J is TRBJ2-5 and V is TRBV30, with TRBD1 as a possible D gene (6 bases). Trimming cost V 7 bases and J 5 bases, with 14 bases left between them. The CDR3 loop spans 12 amino acids. Germline assignment: CDR1 GTSNPN and CDR2 SVGIG (reference sequence). The CDR3 sequence: CASTGARETQYF. Written as DNA, the CDR3 is TGTGCCTCGACAGGAGCGAGGGAGACCCAGTACTTC. Looking up the rest from reference TRBV30 and TRBJ2-5 gives the full variable domain: SQTIHQWPATLVQPVGSPLSLECTVEGTSNPNLYWYRQAAGRGLQLLFYSVGIGQISSEVPQNLSASRPQDRQFILSSKKLLLSDSGFYLCASTGARETQYFGPGTRLLVL.

This clonotype has more than one count but fewer than ten. The chain carries TRBV7-9 and TRBJ2-1; D unclear. The CDR3 runs to 16 residues. Germline V lookup: CDR1 SEHNR, CDR2 FQNEAQ (reference sequence). The V end lost 5 bases, the J end lost 2 bases, and 16 bases lay between the germline ends. CDR3 nucleotides: TGTGCCAGCAGCGGGAATACGGGCGTGGCCTACAATGAGCAGTTCTTC. The encoded protein is CASSGNTGVAYNEQFF.

Many counts were recorded for this clonotype. J is TRBJ1-3 and V is TRBV2, with D tentatively TRBD1 (5 bases). Per germline, CDR1 SNHLY and CDR2 FYNNEI. This CDR3 is 13 amino acids long. V lost 8 bases, J lost 3 bases, and 11 bases lay in between. In DNA form, the CDR3 reads TGTGCCAGCTCTCCCAGGGTTGGAAACACCATATATTTT. Protein product: CASSPRVGNTIYF.

The rearrangement uses TRBV12-3 or TRBV12-4 and TRBJ2-6, with no clear D. The CDR3 consists of 13 residues. Trimming took 7 bases from V and 3 from J, leaving 7 bases between them. The CDR3 DNA sequence: TGTGCCAGCAAAATGGGTGGGGCCAACGTCCTGACTTTC. Encoded protein: CASKMGGANVLTF.

This clonotype has ten or more counts. The V and J genes are TRBV28 and TRBJ2-7; D is possibly TRBD1 (6 bases). V lost 11 bases, J lost 9 bases, and 17 bases lay in between. CDR1 MDHEN and CDR2 SYDVKM come from the germline V gene. The CDR3 consists of 11 residues. The CDR3, as DNA: TGTGCCGCAACCTCCGCGGACAGGCAGTACTTC. Protein product: CAATSADRQYF.

This clonotype has only a few counts. The V call is TRBV9, the J call TRBJ2-3, with TRBD2 matching over 9 bases. Germline trimming cut 2 bases from V and 1 base from J; bases unmatched to any gene: 2. The CDR3 has 15 amino acids. Germline V gene data show CDR1 as SGDLS and CDR2 as YYNGEE. The CDR3 DNA sequence: TGTGCCAGCAGCGTCCGGACTAGCGGCACAGATACGCAGTATTTT. Translating it yields CASSVRTSGTDTQYF.

This clonotype was counted only a few times. V is TRBV2 and J is TRBJ1-5; D call uncertain. The germline CDR1 and CDR2 sequences are SNHLY and FYNNEI. The CDR3 is 12 amino acids. V lost 1 base and J lost 2, with 0 bases in between. This chain's CDR3 is CASSEGNQPQHF. In DNA form, the CDR3 reads TGTGCCAGCAGTGAAGGCAATCAGCCCCAGCATTTT.